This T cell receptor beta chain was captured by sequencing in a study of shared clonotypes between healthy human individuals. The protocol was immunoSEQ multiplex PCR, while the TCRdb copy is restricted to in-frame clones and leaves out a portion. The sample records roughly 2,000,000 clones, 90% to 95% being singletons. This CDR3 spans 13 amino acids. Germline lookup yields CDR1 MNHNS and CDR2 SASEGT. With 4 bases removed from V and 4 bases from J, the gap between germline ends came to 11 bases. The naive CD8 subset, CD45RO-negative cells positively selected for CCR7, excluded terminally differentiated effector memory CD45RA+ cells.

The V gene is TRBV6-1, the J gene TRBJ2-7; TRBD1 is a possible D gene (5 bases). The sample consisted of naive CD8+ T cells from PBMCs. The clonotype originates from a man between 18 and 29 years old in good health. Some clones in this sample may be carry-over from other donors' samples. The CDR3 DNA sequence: TGTGCCAGCAGTGCAAGACAGCAATACGAGCAGTACTTC. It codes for CASSARQQYEQYF.